Following are 5 T cell receptor beta chains from one sample sequenced in a study of monozygotic twins with inflammatory bowel disease. No DNA is given; TCRdb re-called the 5' RACE reads and lists each CDR3 protein once. In all, the sample yields roughly 160,000 distinct CDR3 sequences. Material: blood. Receptors were obtained from a human donor with ulcerative colitis or Crohn's disease, or a healthy co-twin of an affected twin (not recorded which).

V gene TRBV9 combines with J gene TRBJ2-5; absent DNA, TCRdb's TRBD1 call cannot be checked. Germline V gives CDR1 SGDLS, CDR2 YYNGEE. CDR3 size: 16 residues. The CDR3 reads CASSVGKGTAQETQYF.

The chain links TRBV5-1 to TRBJ1-2; TCRdb proposes TRBD1, but this gene call is untestable without DNA. CDR3 size: 14 residues. CDR1 and CDR2 (germline): SGHRS, YFSETQ. The CDR3: CASSWRQGNYGYTF.

This chain links TRBV28 with TRBJ2-5. The germline V gene encodes CDR1 MDHEN and CDR2 SYDVKM. The CDR3 consists of 11 residues. The CDR3 is CASSFAETQYF.

This sequence joins TRBV7-8 and TRBJ2-7; checking the TCRdb D call of TRBD2 is not possible without DNA. This CDR3 has 17 residues. Per the germline V gene, CDR1 is SGHVS and CDR2 is FQNEAQ. CDR3 region: CASSLTIPPDYRAQQYF.

This chain uses TRBV2 with TRBJ2-5; no DNA is available, so the TRBD2 call from TCRdb remains unchecked. Germline loops: CDR1 SNHLY, CDR2 FYNNEI. The length of the CDR3 is 17 residues. This CDR3 is CASSERISGARWETQYF.